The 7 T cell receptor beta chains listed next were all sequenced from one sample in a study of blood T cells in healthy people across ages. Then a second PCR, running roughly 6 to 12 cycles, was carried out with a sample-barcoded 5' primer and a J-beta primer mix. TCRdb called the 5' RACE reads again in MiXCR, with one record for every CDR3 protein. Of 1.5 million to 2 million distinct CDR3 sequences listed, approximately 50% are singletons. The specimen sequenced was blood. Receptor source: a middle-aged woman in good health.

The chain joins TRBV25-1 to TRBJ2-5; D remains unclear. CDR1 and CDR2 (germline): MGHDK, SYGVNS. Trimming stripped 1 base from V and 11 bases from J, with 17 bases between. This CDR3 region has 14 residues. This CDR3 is CASSESGPPREQYF. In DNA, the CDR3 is TGTGCCAGCAGTGAATCTGGCCCCCCAAGAGAGCAGTACTTC.

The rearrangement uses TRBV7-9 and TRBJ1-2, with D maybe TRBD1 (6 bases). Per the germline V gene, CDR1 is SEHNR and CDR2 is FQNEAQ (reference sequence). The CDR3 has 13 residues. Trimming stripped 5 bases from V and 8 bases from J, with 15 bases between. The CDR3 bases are TGTGCCAGCAGCCCCTCGGGGGCTCCCGGCTACACCTTC. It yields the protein CASSPSGAPGYTF.

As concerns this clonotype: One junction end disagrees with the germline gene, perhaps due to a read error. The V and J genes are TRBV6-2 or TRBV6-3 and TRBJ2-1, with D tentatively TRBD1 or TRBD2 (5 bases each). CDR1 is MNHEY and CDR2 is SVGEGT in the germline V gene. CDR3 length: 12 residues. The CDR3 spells CTSSTGGNEQFF. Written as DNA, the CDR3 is TGTACCAGCAGTACAGGAGGTAATGAGCAGTTCTTC.

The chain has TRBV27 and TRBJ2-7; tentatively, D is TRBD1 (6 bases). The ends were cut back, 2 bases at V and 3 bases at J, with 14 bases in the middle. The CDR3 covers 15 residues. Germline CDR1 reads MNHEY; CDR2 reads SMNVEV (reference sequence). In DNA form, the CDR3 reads TGTGCCAGCAGTTTAACAGGGCTCCTTCTCTACGAGCAGTACTTC. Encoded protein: CASSLTGLLLYEQYF.

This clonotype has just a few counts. CDR3 residues: CASSDQGYGYTF. The DNA for the CDR3 is TGTGCCAGCAGCGATCAAGGCTATGGCTACACCTTC. The chain employs TRBV9 and TRBJ1-2; D not resolved. Germline CDR1 is SGDLS and CDR2 is YYNGEE. Trimming took off 3 bases at V and 4 bases at J, with 7 bases between the two ends. The CDR3 extends over 12 amino acids.

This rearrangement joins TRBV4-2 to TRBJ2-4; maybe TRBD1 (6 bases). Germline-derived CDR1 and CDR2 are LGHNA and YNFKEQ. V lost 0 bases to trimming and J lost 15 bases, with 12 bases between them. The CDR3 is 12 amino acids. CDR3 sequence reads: CASSQDTGTRYF. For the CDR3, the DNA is TGTGCCAGCAGCCAAGATACAGGGACCCGGTACTTC.

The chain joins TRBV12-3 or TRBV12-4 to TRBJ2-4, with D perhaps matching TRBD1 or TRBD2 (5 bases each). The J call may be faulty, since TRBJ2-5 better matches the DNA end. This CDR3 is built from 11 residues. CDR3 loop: CASTAGGTQYF. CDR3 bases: TGTGCCAGCACCGCTGGGGGGACCCAGTACTTC.